The 32 T cell receptor beta chains below were found in one sample sequenced in a study of shared clonotypes between healthy human individuals. Clones were read by immunoSEQ multiplex PCR, and TCRdb kept only the in-frame ones, dropping some. The data hold some 2.3 million clones, with approximately 93% observed a single time. Sequenced material: naive CD4+ T cells from PBMCs. This sample's subset: CD45RA+ positively selected. These receptors originate from a man between 18 and 29 years old in good health. Some clones in this sample may be carry-over from other donors' samples.

The table lists this clone with a count of one. J is TRBJ2-2 and V is TRBV7-8, with a weak D call TRBD1 (5 bases). Germline V gene data show CDR1 as SGHVS and CDR2 as FQNEAQ. With 3 bases removed from V and 4 bases from J, the gap between germline ends came to 6 bases. This CDR3 is built from 13 residues. CDR3 amino acids: CASSFQGTGELFF. The CDR3 DNA sequence: TGTGCCAGCAGCTTTCAGGGCACCGGGGAGCTGTTTTTT.

V and J are TRBV28 and TRBJ2-7; 12 bases are a match to TRBD2. The CDR3 is made up of 16 amino acids. Trimming took 4 bases from V and 2 from J; bases not matched to a gene: 6. Germline CDR1 MDHEN, CDR2 SYDVKM. The DNA of the CDR3 is TGTGCCAGCAGTTCCTGGACTAGCGGGACCACCTACGAGCAGTACTTC. This sequence encodes CASSSWTSGTTYEQYF.

This chain connects TRBV9 to TRBJ2-2; 12 nucleotides agree with TRBD1. The CDR3 loop spans 16 amino acids. Trimming at V came to 3 bases and at J to 7 bases, leaving 7 bases not matched to a gene. The germline gives CDR1 SGDLS, CDR2 YYNGEE. CDR3 DNA sequence: TGTGCCAGCAGCGGCCGGGACAGGGGGCTCGACGGGGAGCTGTTTTTT. It is translated as CASSGRDRGLDGELFF.

The chain is built from TRBV11-3 and TRBJ2-3; D is unclear. CDR1 and CDR2 from the germline V gene are SGHNT and YENEEA. The CDR3 covers 14 residues. V lost 2 bases to trimming and J lost 0 bases, with 6 bases between them. This CDR3 reads CASSLTRSTDTQYF. The CDR3 bases are TGTGCCAGCAGCTTAACGAGGAGCACAGATACGCAGTATTTT. Using reference TRBV11-3 and TRBJ2-3 for the parts outside the CDR3, the full variable domain is EAGVVQSPRYKIIEKKQPVAFWCNPISGHNTLYWYLQNLGQGPELLIRYENEEAVDDSQLPKDRFSAERLKGVDSTLKIQPAELGDSAVYLCASSLTRSTDTQYFGPGTRLTVL.

This rearrangement joins TRBV10-2 to TRBJ2-6; D gene ambiguous. This CDR3 is 13 amino acids long. V lost 6 bases to trimming and J lost 4 bases, with 7 bases between them. Germline V gene data show CDR1 as WSHSY and CDR2 as SAAADI. This CDR3 is CASREVGANVLTF. In DNA, the CDR3 is TGCGCCAGCAGAGAGGTGGGGGCCAACGTCCTGACTTTC.

The chain is built from TRBV7-2 and TRBJ1-2, with D unresolved. V lost 1 base and J lost 2, with 11 bases in between. This CDR3 comprises 15 residues. Germline V gene data show CDR1 as SGHTA and CDR2 as FQGNSA. The CDR3 protein is CASSLDPSRNYGYTF. In DNA, the CDR3 is TGTGCCAGCAGCTTAGATCCCAGCAGGAACTATGGCTACACCTTC.

The V call is TRBV25-1, the J call TRBJ1-1, with 7 bases fitting TRBD1. The V gene's germline CDR1 is MGHDK and CDR2 SYGVNS. V trimming: 6 bases; J trimming: 5 bases; junction bases outside the gene matches: 3. The CDR3 spans 12 residues. CDR3 sequence (DNA): TGTGCCAGCAGGGGGGGACAGACTGAAGCTTTCTTT. Its protein product is CASRGGQTEAFF.

This clone has just one count. The rearrangement joins TRBV28 to TRBJ2-5, with a weak D call TRBD1 (7 bases). Deletions cut 5 bases from V and 4 bases from J, with 17 bases between. The V gene's germline CDR1 is MDHEN and CDR2 SYDVKM. CDR3 length: 15 amino acids. The CDR3 region has the DNA TGTGCCAGCAGTCCCTCGGGAGCAGGGGGAGAGACCCAGTACTTC. It encodes CASSPSGAGGETQYF. The variable domain in full, with the rest retrieved from reference TRBV28 and TRBJ2-5, is DVKVTQSSRYLVKRTGEKVFLECVQDMDHENMFWYRQDPGLGLRLIYFSYDVKMKEKGDIPEGYSVSREKKERFSLILESASTNQTSMYLCASSPSGAGGETQYFGPGTRLLVL.

The rearrangement joins TRBV5-1 to TRBJ2-5; 8 bases align to TRBD1. V shed 4 bases and J 4 bases; nucleotides not matched to a gene: 18. The germline V gene encodes CDR1 SGHRS and CDR2 YFSETQ. The CDR3 consists of 18 residues. CDR3 protein: CASSGTFGTGGLSETQYF. The CDR3, as DNA: TGCGCCAGCAGCGGAACCTTTGGCACAGGGGGATTGTCAGAGACCCAGTACTTC. Full variable domain (missing parts from reference TRBV5-1 and TRBJ2-5): KAGVTQTPRYLIKTRGQQVTLSCSPISGHRSVSWYQQTPGQGLQFLFEYFSETQRNKGNFPGRFSGRQFSNSRSEMNVSTLELGDSALYLCASSGTFGTGGLSETQYFGPGTRLLVL.

The rearrangement links TRBV10-3 to TRBJ1-1; D is unclear. V was clipped by 4 bases and J by 4 bases, with 16 bases between them. The CDR3 contains 15 residues. CDR1 is ENHRY and CDR2 is SYGVKD in the germline V gene. The DNA for the CDR3 is TGTGCCATCAGTGTGAGTTTGTCGGTCGGCACTGAAGCTTTCTTT. Its translation: CAISVSLSVGTEAFF.

Turning to this clone: The sample contains more than one DNA sequence encoding this CDR3. The rearrangement joins TRBV10-1 to TRBJ2-7; 7 bases line up with TRBD1. This CDR3 spans 13 amino acids. Germline CDR1 WNHNN, CDR2 SYGVQD (reference sequence). Trimming removed 6 bases from V and 3 bases from J; junction bases left unmatched: 5. CDR3 DNA: TGCGCCAGCAGCCCGGGACAGAGCTACGAGCAGTACTTC. Translation: CASSPGQSYEQYF.

The chain links TRBV7-9 to TRBJ2-1; tentatively, D is TRBD1 (6 bases). The V and J ends lost 4 bases and 5 bases respectively, with 9 bases between them. The CDR3 is made up of 13 amino acids. Germline values: CDR1 SEHNR, CDR2 FQNEAQ (reference sequence). CDR3 bases: TGTGCCAGCAGCTCGGACAGCCACAATGAGCAGTTCTTC. Translated: CASSSDSHNEQFF. The variable domain in full, completed from reference TRBV7-9 and TRBJ2-1, reads DTGVSQNPRHKITKRGQNVTFRCDPISEHNRLYWYRQTLGQGPEFLTYFQNEAQLEKSRLLSDRFSAERPKGSFSTLEIQRTEQGDSAMYLCASSSDSHNEQFFGPGTRLTVL.

The V call is TRBV5-4, the J call TRBJ2-7; TRBD1 agrees at 11 bases. CDR3 length equals 15 residues. V was clipped by 7 bases and J by 6 bases; unmatched bases: 12. The germline V gene encodes CDR1 SGHNT and CDR2 YYREEE (reference sequence). The CDR3 DNA is TGTGCCAGCCATGGTGGGGACAGGGGGTCGGGCGAGCAGTACTTC. It translates to CASHGGDRGSGEQYF.

The chain joins TRBV5-6 to TRBJ1-4, with D unresolved. The ends were cut back, 3 bases at V and 0 bases at J, with 6 bases in the middle. The CDR3 spans 14 residues. Germline values: CDR1 SGHDT, CDR2 YYEEEE. As DNA, the CDR3 is TGTGCCAGCAGCTCCCCAGCAACTAATGAAAAACTGTTTTTT. It codes for CASSSPATNEKLFF.

The rearrangement links TRBV5-1 to TRBJ2-3, with 7 nucleotides matching TRBD1. Germline trimming cut 0 bases from V and 0 bases from J; bases unmatched to any gene: 4. The CDR3 sequence is 16 residues long. Germline V lookup: CDR1 SGHRS, CDR2 YFSETQ. Written as DNA, the CDR3 is TGCGCCAGCAGCTTGGGACAGGGAGTAAGCACAGATACGCAGTATTTT. This translates into CASSLGQGVSTDTQYF.

This rearrangement joins TRBV28 to TRBJ2-5; D is ambiguous. The V and J ends lost 8 bases and 5 bases respectively, with 12 bases between them. The CDR3 length is 12 residues. The germline V gene encodes CDR1 MDHEN and CDR2 SYDVKM. This CDR3 reads CASGRAWETQYF. As DNA, the CDR3 is TGTGCCAGCGGCCGGGCATGGGAGACCCAGTACTTC. Filled out from reference TRBV28 and TRBJ2-5, the complete variable domain reads DVKVTQSSRYLVKRTGEKVFLECVQDMDHENMFWYRQDPGLGLRLIYFSYDVKMKEKGDIPEGYSVSREKKERFSLILESASTNQTSMYLCASGRAWETQYFGPGTRLLVL.

The chain couples TRBV5-1 to TRBJ2-7; weak D call: TRBD2 (5 bases). This CDR3 has 15 residues. V was trimmed by 2 bases and J by 3 bases, leaving 15 bases between them. Germline-derived CDR1 and CDR2 are SGHRS and YFSETQ. The CDR3 sequence: CASSFTGKVGYEQYF. In DNA, the CDR3 is TGCGCCAGCAGCTTCACCGGGAAAGTGGGCTACGAGCAGTACTTC.

This chain links TRBV14 with TRBJ2-7; 13 bases agree with TRBD2. There are 18 residues in the CDR3. The junction had 6 bases not matched to a gene; V was cut back by 1 base and J by 0 bases. Germline CDR1 and CDR2: SGHDN and FVKESK. In DNA form, the CDR3 reads TGTGCCAGCAGCCAAGTAAGGACTAGCGGGGGACACTCCTACGAGCAGTACTTC. It specifies CASSQVRTSGGHSYEQYF.

The gene calls are TRBV5-1 and TRBJ1-3; perhaps TRBD1 as D (5 bases). The CDR3 contains 15 residues. Trimming removed 4 bases from V and 0 bases from J, with 11 bases in between. Germline assignment: CDR1 SGHRS and CDR2 YFSETQ. The CDR3 reads CASSADTGSGNTIYF. In nucleotides, the CDR3 is TGCGCCAGCAGCGCGGACACGGGCTCTGGAAACACCATATATTTT.

A remark on this clone: The same CDR3 arises from other DNA sequences in this sample as well. J is TRBJ1-4 and V is TRBV28, with TRBD1 matching 7 bases. Germline V lookup: CDR1 MDHEN, CDR2 SYDVKM. CDR3 length: 15 residues. J gave up 0 bases and V 4 bases, and 2 bases lay outside the gene matches. The CDR3 loop is CASSSQGATNEKLFF. CDR3 in DNA: TGTGCCAGCAGTTCCCAGGGGGCAACTAATGAAAAACTGTTTTTT.

This clone came up once. The CDR3 protein is CASSYRDTYYEQYF. The CDR3 DNA is TGTGCCAGCAGTTACCGGGACACTTACTACGAGCAGTACTTC. The V call is TRBV6-5, the J call TRBJ2-7, with D possibly TRBD1 on 6 matching bases. V shed 2 bases and J shed 3 bases, with 11 bases lying between them. The CDR3 is 14 amino acids. Germline CDR1 MNHEY, CDR2 SVGAGI.

The chain uses TRBV14 and TRBJ2-2; D remains unclear. V was shortened by 1 base and J by 0 bases, with 9 bases between the two germline ends. The CDR3 has 16 amino acids. Germline V gives CDR1 SGHDN, CDR2 FVKESK. The CDR3 loop reads CASSQVSGANTGELFF. CDR3 bases: TGTGCCAGCAGCCAAGTTTCCGGAGCGAACACCGGGGAGCTGTTTTTT. The variable domain in full, with the rest retrieved from reference TRBV14 and TRBJ2-2, is EAGVTQFPSHSVIEKGQTVTLRCDPISGHDNLYWYRRVMGKEIKFLLHFVKESKQDESGMPNNRFLAERTGGTYSTLKVQPAELEDSGVYFCASSQVSGANTGELFFGEGSRLTVL.

Comment on this clone: No DNA is shown, since the ends of the CDR3 on it are uncertain; the CDR3 is the one TCRdb lists. V usage is TRBV7-6 and J usage is TRBJ2-2; the table gives TRBD1 as D, unverified against the DNA. Inclusive of both ends, the CDR3 amounts to 15 amino acids. CDR1 SGHVS and CDR2 FNYEAQ come from the germline V gene. CDR3: CASSFRARDTGELFF.

The rearrangement links TRBV28 to TRBJ2-2, with TRBD1 matching over 9 bases. From germline, CDR1 is MDHEN and CDR2 SYDVKM. The CDR3 covers 17 residues. V lost 4 bases to trimming and J lost 6 bases; unmatched junction nucleotides: 12. The chain's CDR3 is CASSSTNRGRGPGELFF. In DNA form, the CDR3 reads TGTGCCAGCAGTTCCACCAACAGGGGGCGGGGTCCCGGGGAGCTGTTTTTT.

The rearrangement uses TRBV4-1 and TRBJ2-4, with 8 bases aligning to TRBD2. CDR3 length: 15 residues. V dropped 1 base and J dropped 8; count of bases not matched to a gene: 7. CDR1 and CDR2 (germline): MGHRA, YSYEKL. In DNA form, the CDR3 reads TGCGCCAGCAGCCAAGTTGGGACTAGTGACGACATTCAGTACTTC. Translated: CASSQVGTSDDIQYF.

The chain employs TRBV18 and TRBJ2-7; D gene ambiguous. Deletions cut 0 bases from V and 2 bases from J, with 8 bases between. The CDR3 length is 14 residues. Germline-derived CDR1 and CDR2 are KGHSH and LQKENI. DNA for the CDR3: TGTGCCAGCTCACCACCGGAGCTTCCCTACGAGCAGTACTTC. Translated, it gives CASSPPELPYEQYF.

The chain links TRBV25-1 to TRBJ1-3; D unclear. This CDR3 spans 15 amino acids. The V gene's germline CDR1 is MGHDK and CDR2 SYGVNS. With 5 bases removed from V and 5 bases from J, the gap between germline ends came to 16 bases. The CDR3, as DNA: TGTGCCAGCAGTCAGATCGGGGTCGGGAGAAACACCATATATTTT. Its protein is CASSQIGVGRNTIYF. The entire variable domain, with the rest obtained from reference TRBV25-1 and TRBJ1-3, is as follows: EADIYQTPRYLVIGTGKKITLECSQTMGHDKMYWYQQDPGMELHLIHYSYGVNSTEKGDLSSESTVSRIRTEHFPLTLESARPSHTSQYLCASSQIGVGRNTIYFGEGSWLTVV.

The CDR3 loop is CASSFLARSSYEQYF. CDR3 coding DNA: TGTGCCAGCAGCTTCTTAGCGAGGAGCTCCTACGAGCAGTACTTC. The chain couples TRBV5-6 to TRBJ2-7; tentatively, D is TRBD2 (5 bases). Germline loops: CDR1 SGHDT, CDR2 YYEEEE. Trimming stripped 2 bases from V and 0 bases from J, with 12 bases between. The CDR3 is 15 amino acids. The full variable domain, its missing parts supplied by reference TRBV5-6 and TRBJ2-7, is DAGVTQSPTHLIKTRGQQVTLRCSPKSGHDTVSWYQQALGQGPQFIFQYYEEEERQRGNFPDRFSGHQFPNYSSELNVNALLLGDSALYLCASSFLARSSYEQYFGPGTRLTVT.

A note on this clone: The same CDR3 arises from other DNA sequences in this sample as well. The chain combines TRBV18 with TRBJ1-2, with D possibly being TRBD1 (5 bases). Germline CDR1 reads KGHSH; CDR2 reads LQKENI. CDR3 length equals 13 residues. Trimming took 2 bases from V and 3 from J, leaving 7 bases between them. CDR3 sequence: CASSPGGDYGYTF. CDR3 sequence (DNA): TGTGCCAGCTCACCAGGGGGGGACTATGGCTACACCTTC.

Details on this clone: The same CDR3 is also encoded by other DNA sequences in this sample. The chain has TRBV29-1 and TRBJ2-1, with D unresolved. The V end lost 7 bases, the J end lost 6 bases, and 7 bases lay between the germline ends. CDR3 length: 10 amino acids. CDR1 and CDR2 from the germline V gene are SQVTM and ANQGSEA. In DNA, the CDR3 is TGCAGCGCCAACTCCAATGAGCAGTTCTTC. It translates to CSANSNEQFF.

The chain has TRBV19 and TRBJ2-6; 8 nucleotides agree with TRBD2. V lost 3 bases and J lost 2; bases outside the gene matches: 12. Germline CDR1 and CDR2: LNHDA and SQIVND (reference sequence). The CDR3 runs to 19 residues. DNA of the CDR3: TGTGCCAGTAGTATTATTGGGGCGGGAGGCCAGGCTGGGGCCAACGTCCTGACTTTC. It translates to CASSIIGAGGQAGANVLTF.

This clone appeared once. V gene TRBV29-1 combines with J gene TRBJ2-7, with 12 bases identical to TRBD1. V lost 4 bases and J lost 5; bases outside the gene matches: 6. The CDR3 has 14 residues. The V gene's germline CDR1 is SQVTM and CDR2 ANQGSEA. The CDR3 DNA reads TGCAGCGTTGGGTGGGACAGGGGGCGGGACGAGCAGTACTTC. Amino acids: CSVGWDRGRDEQYF.